These T cell receptor beta chains were read from a single sample in a study of cytomegalovirus exposure and HLA in healthy donors. Some clones are missing from TCRdb's copy, which holds only in-frame ones; the method was immunoSEQ multiplex PCR. This table holds 150,000 to 200,000 clones, approximately 77% found once. Sequencing input: PBMCs. These receptors originate from a male donor in good health and CMV-seropositive. Both conserved end residues are part of each CDR3. The D gene is left open where the match is weak. Clone size is stated in some rows and not others, as once, few, many or a class when expanded.

size: NA; J: TRBJ1-5; V: TRBV6-1; D: TRBD1; DNA: TGTGCCAGCAGGGGACAGGGCCTTCAGCCCCAGCATTTT; CDR3: CASRGQGLQPQHF
size: NA; J: TRBJ2-3; V: TRBV5-1; D: NA; DNA: TGCGCCAGCAGCTTCCGACACTCCACTAGCACAGATACGCAGTATTTT; CDR3: CASSFRHSTSTDTQYF
size: once; J: TRBJ2-2; V: TRBV9; D: TRBD2; DNA: TGTGCCAGCAGCTCGGGACTAGCGGGCCCGAACACCGGGGAGCTGTTTTTT; CDR3: CASSSGLAGPNTGELFF
size: NA; J: TRBJ1-3; V: TRBV5-8; D: TRBD1; DNA: TGTGCCAGCAGCTTACGGACAGGGGGCGAAACTGGAAACACCATATATTTT; CDR3: CASSLRTGGETGNTIYF
size: NA; J: TRBJ2-6; V: TRBV29-1; D: NA; DNA: TGCAGCGTGAGGGTCTCTGGGGCCAACGTCCTGACTTTC; CDR3: CSVRVSGANVLTF
size: NA; J: TRBJ1-3; V: TRBV16; D: TRBD1; DNA: TGTGCCAGCAGCCAGGACAGGCCCTCTGGAAACACCATATATTTT; CDR3: CASSQDRPSGNTIYF
size: NA; J: TRBJ2-4; V: TRBV2; D: TRBD1; DNA: TGCGCCAGCAGTCCAGGACAGGGGGCTATAAACATTCAGTACTTC; CDR3: CASSPGQGAINIQYF
size: NA; J: TRBJ1-5; V: TRBV2; D: NA; DNA: TGTGCCACCGGAGCGCGGGAACCCCAGCATTTT; CDR3: CATGAREPQHF
size: few; J: TRBJ2-1; V: TRBV5-1; D: TRBD2; DNA: TGCGCCAGCAGCCTCGGACTAGCGGGGATCAATGAGCAGTTCTTC; CDR3: CASSLGLAGINEQFF
size: NA; J: TRBJ1-1; V: TRBV19; D: NA; DNA: TGTGCCAGTAGTATCGTCGGGACACCCTTTGAAGCTTTCTTT; CDR3: CASSIVGTPFEAFF
size: NA; J: TRBJ2-7; V: TRBV5-5; D: NA; DNA: TGTGCCAGCAGCCCTCCCGCCTACGAGCAGTACTTC; CDR3: CASSPPAYEQYF
size: NA; J: TRBJ1-1; V: TRBV5-1; D: TRBD1; DNA: TGCGCCAGCAGCCAAAAGCGGACAGGGGGAAATTGGAACACTGAAGCTTTCTTT; CDR3: CASSQKRTGGNWNTEAFF
size: NA; J: TRBJ1-5; V: TRBV6-1; D: NA; DNA: TGTGCCAGCAGACCTACAACGGGAAGGGACATCCTTTTT; CDR3: CASRPTTGRDILF
size: NA; J: TRBJ2-7; V: TRBV7-2; D: TRBD1; DNA: TGTGCCAGCAGCTTCGGACAGGGAGGCGAGCAGTACTTC; CDR3: CASSFGQGGEQYF
size: NA; J: TRBJ2-1; V: TRBV6-1; D: TRBD2; DNA: TGTGCCAGCAGGGCGGGACTAGCCAATGAGCAGTTCTTC; CDR3: CASRAGLANEQFF
size: NA; J: TRBJ2-7; V: TRBV19; D: NA; DNA: TGTGCCAGTGGGAGAGGGGGAAGCTCCTACGAGCAGTACTTC; CDR3: CASGRGGSSYEQYF
size: NA; J: TRBJ1-1; V: TRBV4-2; D: NA; DNA: TGTGCCAGCAGCCCCGAGGGGAACACTGAAGCTTTCTTT; CDR3: CASSPEGNTEAFF
size: NA; J: TRBJ2-7; V: TRBV27; D: TRBD1; DNA: TGTGCCAGCAGTTCTTCCGACAGGGCAAACGAGCAGTACTTC; CDR3: CASSSSDRANEQYF
size: NA; J: TRBJ2-1; V: TRBV9; D: TRBD2; DNA: TGTGCCAGCAGCGTCACATCAACTAGCGGGGTCTACAATGAGCAGTTCTTC; CDR3: CASSVTSTSGVYNEQFF
size: NA; J: TRBJ1-3; V: TRBV19; D: NA; DNA: TGTGCCAGCCGGGGGGGGGAGAACGTGCACTCTGGAAACACCATATATTTT; CDR3: CASRGGENVHSGNTIYF
size: NA; J: TRBJ2-5; V: TRBV29-1; D: TRBD2; DNA: TGCAGCGTTGGTAGCGGGGGGGCCCGGGAGACCCAGTACTTC; CDR3: CSVGSGGARETQYF
size: NA; J: TRBJ1-1; V: TRBV11-2; D: NA; DNA: TGTGCCAGCAGCTGGGACATTAACACTGAAGCTTTCTTT; CDR3: CASSWDINTEAFF
size: NA; J: TRBJ2-1; V: TRBV10-3; D: TRBD2; DNA: TGTGCCATCAGTGGCGGAGGGGGGGGCAGACTAGCGGGGGCCGACAATGAGCAGTTCTTC; CDR3: CAISGGGGGRLAGADNEQFF
size: NA; J: TRBJ2-7; V: TRBV5-6; D: NA; DNA: TGTGCCAGCAGCGGCAGCTCCTACGAGCAGTACTTC; CDR3: CASSGSSYEQYF
size: NA; J: TRBJ2-1; V: TRBV2; D: NA; DNA: TGTGCCAGCAGCGCGGGCCCCTACAATGAGCAGTTCTTC; CDR3: CASSAGPYNEQFF
size: NA; J: TRBJ2-2; V: TRBV4-3; D: TRBD1; DNA: TGCGCCAGCAGCCAAGATCGGGACAGGGGGAACACCGGGGAGCTGTTTTTT; CDR3: CASSQDRDRGNTGELFF
size: NA; J: TRBJ2-7; V: TRBV19; D: TRBD1; DNA: TGTGCCAGTAGTATGACCGGGACAGGGAATGGGCACGAGCAGTACTTC; CDR3: CASSMTGTGNGHEQYF
size: NA; J: TRBJ1-2; V: TRBV2; D: NA; DNA: TGTGCCAGCAGTAGAATTACATCTTATGGCTACACCTTC; CDR3: CASSRITSYGYTF
size: few; J: TRBJ1-2; V: TRBV6-1; D: NA; DNA: TGTGCCAGCAGGGACAGATCCTATGGCTACACCTTC; CDR3: CASRDRSYGYTF
size: NA; J: TRBJ1-3; V: TRBV6-6; D: NA; DNA: TGTGCCAGCAGCCCGGGACAACTCTCTGGAAACACCATATATTTT; CDR3: CASSPGQLSGNTIYF
size: few; J: TRBJ1-4; V: TRBV2; D: NA; DNA: TGTGCCAGCAGTGAAGCGCTTCGGGGGGGAAGAAATGAAAAACTGTTTTTT; CDR3: CASSEALRGGRNEKLFF
size: NA; J: TRBJ1-1; V: TRBV2; D: NA; DNA: TGTGCCAGCAGTGCCTATGACAGGTTGAACACTGAAGCTTTCTTT; CDR3: CASSAYDRLNTEAFF
size: NA; J: TRBJ2-7; V: TRBV6-5; D: NA; DNA: TGTGCCAGCAGTACCGGGACAAACTACGAGCAGTACTTC; CDR3: CASSTGTNYEQYF
size: NA; J: TRBJ1-3; V: TRBV1; D: NA; DNA: TGCACCAGCAGCCTTGGCAGGGGGCTAGACACCATATATTTT; CDR3: CTSSLGRGLDTIYF
size: NA; J: TRBJ2-1; V: TRBV30; D: NA; DNA: TGTGCCTGGGACCTCAGGGCGAGAAGCTCCTACAATGAGCAGTTCTTC; CDR3: CAWDLRARSSYNEQFF
size: NA; J: TRBJ2-7; V: TRBV7-3; D: NA; DNA: TGTGCCAGCAGCTTCGGGGGACTTAAGGGCCACGAGCAGTACTTC; CDR3: CASSFGGLKGHEQYF
size: once; J: TRBJ2-7; V: TRBV2; D: NA; DNA: TGTGCCAGCCCGCCCGGCCGGGACACGGAGACCTACGAGCAGTACTTC; CDR3: CASPPGRDTETYEQYF
size: NA; J: TRBJ1-1; V: TRBV15; D: NA; DNA: TGTGCCACCAGCAGAGCAGGGAGGGACACTGAAGCTTTCTTT; CDR3: CATSRAGRDTEAFF
size: NA; J: TRBJ1-2; V: TRBV13; D: TRBD1; DNA: TGTGCCAGCAGCTCCTGGGGACAGGGCCTTAACTATGGCTACACCTTC; CDR3: CASSSWGQGLNYGYTF
size: NA; J: TRBJ2-7; V: TRBV7-2; D: TRBD2; DNA: TGTGCCAGCAGCCATAGCGGGGGGGCGAGTTACGAGCAGTACTTC; CDR3: CASSHSGGASYEQYF
size: NA; J: TRBJ2-5; V: TRBV7-7; D: NA; DNA: TGTGCTAGCAGCTTATTCGGGAGAGAGACCCAGTACTTC; CDR3: CASSLFGRETQYF
size: NA; J: TRBJ2-6; V: TRBV19; D: NA; DNA: TGTGCCAGTAGTATTCCGGTGGTCTCTGGGGCCAACGTCCTGACTTTC; CDR3: CASSIPVVSGANVLTF
size: NA; J: TRBJ1-1; V: TRBV5-4; D: TRBD1; DNA: TGTGCCAGCAGCGCCCCGGGACAGAGGGGTGAAGCTTTCTTT; CDR3: CASSAPGQRGEAFF
size: NA; J: TRBJ1-3; V: TRBV4-2; D: TRBD1; DNA: TGTGCCAGCAGCCAAGATGGGCCAACAGGGGGGCCTGGAAACACCATATATTTT; CDR3: CASSQDGPTGGPGNTIYF
size: NA; J: TRBJ2-1; V: TRBV10-2; D: TRBD1; DNA: TGCGCCAGCAGTCCCGGGACAGGGGGACACAATGAGCAGTTCTTC; CDR3: CASSPGTGGHNEQFF
size: NA; J: TRBJ2-5; V: TRBV11-2; D: TRBD2; DNA: TGTGCCAGCAGCTTTACGGGGGGGAGCGAGACCCAGTACTTC; CDR3: CASSFTGGSETQYF